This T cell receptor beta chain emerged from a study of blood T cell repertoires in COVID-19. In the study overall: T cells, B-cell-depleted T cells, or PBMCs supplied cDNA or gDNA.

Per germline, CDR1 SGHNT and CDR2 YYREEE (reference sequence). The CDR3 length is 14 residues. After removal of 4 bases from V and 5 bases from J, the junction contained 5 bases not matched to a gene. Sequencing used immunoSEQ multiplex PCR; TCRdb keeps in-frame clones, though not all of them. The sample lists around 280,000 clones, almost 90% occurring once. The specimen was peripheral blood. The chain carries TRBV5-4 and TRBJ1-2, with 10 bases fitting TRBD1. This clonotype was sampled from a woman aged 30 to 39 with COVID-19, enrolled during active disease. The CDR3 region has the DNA TGTGCCAGCAGCGAGGTGGGACAGGGGTATGGCTACACCTTC. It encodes CASSEVGQGYGYTF.